Reported below is one T cell receptor (beta chain). Its target is not known. This entry belongs to a study of post-analysis software for immune sequencing data. Germline V gene lookup returns CDR1 KGHDR and CDR2 SFDVKD. CDR3 length equals 14 residues. V lost 3 bases to trimming and J lost 3 bases, with 8 bases between them. Overall study findings and caveats: Included in a set of roughly five TRBV segments more frequent in patients than controls were TRBV5-6, TRBV5-1 and TRBV20-1. F-measure co-clustering was strong for batch-matched samples. Significantly lower normalized Chao1 diversity was found in patients with multiple sclerosis relative to controls.

Prepared TCR beta cDNA libraries contained unique molecular identifiers. Some 500,000 cDNA molecules were recovered from an input of about 0.9 to 11 million T cells. TCRdb reprocessed the PCR reads via MiXCR and lists one record per CDR3 protein. This repertoire shows approximately 690,000 distinct CDR3 sequences, 55% to 60% found once; its top ten account for 11%. This TCR came from a girl aged 2 to 10 with multiple sclerosis. The chain carries TRBV24-1 and TRBJ1-5, with D tentatively TRBD1 (5 bases). The source material was blood. The CDR3 DNA reads TGTGCCACCAGTGATGCAGGGCCCAATCAGCCCCAGCATTTT. This gives the protein CATSDAGPNQPQHF.